This is a list of T cell receptor beta chains from one sample in a study of blood T cell repertoires in COVID-19. Method: immunoSEQ multiplex PCR; TCRdb's copy keeps in-frame clones and lacks some. The repertoire holds approximately 98,000 clones, just over 70% seen once, with less than 2% in the top ten. Sequences were obtained from peripheral blood. Source of these receptors: a woman in her forties with acute or convalescent COVID-19. Both conserved end residues are part of each CDR3. D genes are given only for firm matches. Size is omitted from some rows. Given values are once, few, many or a class for expanded clones.

j_gene	d_gene	abundance	v_gene	CDR3nt	CDR3aa
TRBJ2-3	TRBD1	many	TRBV6-1	TGTGCCAGCAGTGAACCGGGACAGGGGACAGATACGCAGTATTTT	CASSEPGQGTDTQYF
TRBJ2-4	TRBD1	few	TRBV19	TGTGCCAGTAGTTCGCACCTCAGGGGGACAGGAAACATTCAGTACTTC	CASSSHLRGTGNIQYF
TRBJ1-6	NA	NA	TRBV6-1	TGTGCCAGCAGTGAAAGCTCACACCTCGGGAATTCACCCCTCCACTTT	CASSESSHLGNSPLHF
TRBJ2-3	NA	NA	TRBV18	TGTGCCAGCTCACCACAACAGGGCACAGATACGCAGTATTTT	CASSPQQGTDTQYF
TRBJ1-1	TRBD1	NA	TRBV6-2/TRBV6-3	TGTGCCAGCAGCTCGACAGGGGCAGCTTTCTTT	CASSSTGAAFF
TRBJ1-2	TRBD1	NA	TRBV10-2	TGCGCCAGCAGTGAGTCGACGACAGGGTGGGACTATGGCTACACCTTC	CASSESTTGWDYGYTF
TRBJ2-2	TRBD2	few	TRBV6-5	TGTGCCAGCAGCTACACGAGCGGGGGCACCGGGGAGCTGTTTTTT	CASSYTSGGTGELFF
TRBJ1-1	NA	NA	TRBV28	TGTGCCAGCAGAGGGGCCCACACTGAAGCTTTCTTT	CASRGAHTEAFF
TRBJ2-6	NA	NA	TRBV19	TGTGCCAGTAGCCCTGGGCCAGGGGCAGGGGCCAACGTCCTGACTTTC	CASSPGPGAGANVLTF
TRBJ1-1	NA	NA	TRBV12-3/TRBV12-4	TGTGCCAGCACTATAAGAAACACTGAAGCTTTCTTT	CASTIRNTEAFF
TRBJ1-2	TRBD1	NA	TRBV7-9	TGTGCCAGCAGCTCCTCGTCGGGGGACAGGAATGGCTACACCTTC	CASSSSSGDRNGYTF
TRBJ2-5	TRBD1	NA	TRBV28	TGTGCCAGCAGCTTAACACAGGGGGCCCTGACTTCAGCGGAGACCCAGTACTTC	CASSLTQGALTSAETQYF
TRBJ2-7	NA	few	TRBV6-5	TGTGCCAGCAGCTCGATAGGGGTGTCCTACGAGCAGTACTTC	CASSSIGVSYEQYF
TRBJ2-3	TRBD2	NA	TRBV14	TGTGCCAGCAGCCACAACAGCGGGGGGGCCCACCGACGCACAGATACGCAGTATTTT	CASSHNSGGAHRRTDTQYF
TRBJ2-1	TRBD2	few	TRBV7-2	TGTGCCAGCAGCTTAGGACTAGCGGGGGGGCTGGGGAATGAGCAGTTCTTC	CASSLGLAGGLGNEQFF
TRBJ1-5	NA	NA	TRBV28	TGTGCCAGCATTATTAACAGGGCCCTAGGTTATAGCAATCAGCCCCAGCATTTT	CASIINRALGYSNQPQHF
TRBJ2-7	NA	NA	TRBV6-5	TGTGCCAGCAGCAGCACCGGGACTGGTACCTACGAGCAGTACTTC	CASSSTGTGTYEQYF
TRBJ1-1	NA	NA	TRBV3-1/TRBV3-2	TGTGCCAGCAGCCAAGATCTAAGCACTGAAGCTTTCTTT	CASSQDLSTEAFF
TRBJ2-1	NA	NA	TRBV6-6	TGTGCCAGCAGTTACGGGCAGGGCAATGAGCAGTTCTTC	CASSYGQGNEQFF
TRBJ2-3	TRBD2	NA	TRBV9	TGTGCCAGCAGCGTAGCTAGCGGGGCCTCAGATACGCAGTATTTT	CASSVASGASDTQYF
TRBJ2-7	TRBD2	NA	TRBV6-5	TGTGCCAGCAGTTTGCGGGGGGATTCCTACGAGCAGTACTTC	CASSLRGDSYEQYF
TRBJ1-1	NA	NA	TRBV7-8	TGTGCCAGCAGCCGCGTCGGGGGGACTGAAGCTTTCTTT	CASSRVGGTEAFF
TRBJ1-2	NA	NA	TRBV29-1	TGCAGCGTTGAAGAGGGTAGCACCTATGGCTACACCTTC	CSVEEGSTYGYTF
TRBJ1-3	NA	NA	TRBV10-3	TGTGCCATCAGTGAGTCACTTTCCGGGAGAGGAAACACCATATATTTT	CAISESLSGRGNTIYF
TRBJ1-2	NA	once	TRBV6-1	TGTGCCAGCAGTGAAAAACAGAACGGTGGCTACACCTTC	CASSEKQNGGYTF
TRBJ2-6	TRBD1	NA	TRBV5-1	TGCGCCAGCAGCCCCAGCCTGGGGACAGCGGTACTATCTGGGGCCAACGTCCTGACTTTC	CASSPSLGTAVLSGANVLTF
TRBJ1-2	NA	NA	TRBV4-3	TGCGCCAGCAGCCCCCCAGGGGCCTTGGAAGGAATCACCTTC	CASSPPGALEGITF
TRBJ2-3	TRBD2	NA	TRBV2	TGTGCCAGCAGTGTTATGACGGGGGGAGGATCCACAGATACGCAGTATTTT	CASSVMTGGGSTDTQYF
TRBJ2-3	TRBD1	NA	TRBV27	TGTGCCAGCAGTGTATCCGGGACAGGGGATGCAGATACGCAGTATTTT	CASSVSGTGDADTQYF
TRBJ2-1	TRBD1	NA	TRBV19	TGTGCCAGTAGTATAGGACAGGGGACTGAGCAGTTCTTC	CASSIGQGTEQFF
TRBJ2-7	TRBD2	few	TRBV10-2	TGCGCCAGCGTGTGGGGGGGTAGCGGGGAAGGCGAGCAGTACTTC	CASVWGGSGEGEQYF
TRBJ2-2	NA	few	TRBV5-1	TGCGCCAGCAGCCAGGGGCTTGGGGATACCGGGGAGCTGTTTTTT	CASSQGLGDTGELFF
TRBJ1-1	NA	NA	TRBV7-3	TGTGCCAGCAGCTTAATAGAGAACACTGAAGCTTTCTTT	CASSLIENTEAFF
TRBJ2-1	TRBD2	NA	TRBV29-1	TGCAGCGTTGAATGGGGCGGGGGAAGCTCCTACAATGAGCAGTTCTTC	CSVEWGGGSSYNEQFF
TRBJ2-1	NA	NA	TRBV28	TGTGCCAGCAGGCCGACAGCCCGCAATGAGCAGTTCTTC	CASRPTARNEQFF
TRBJ2-7	TRBD2	NA	TRBV5-1	TGCGCCAGCAGCTTGAACGGGGGGGCCTACGAGCAGTACTTC	CASSLNGGAYEQYF
TRBJ1-6	NA	NA	TRBV2	TGTGCCAGCAGGCGGGGGGCAGTGAATAATTCACCCCTCCACTTT	CASRRGAVNNSPLHF
TRBJ1-2	TRBD1	NA	TRBV29-1	TGCAGCGTCACCACCTTAGGGGGCAACTATGGCTACACCTTC	CSVTTLGGNYGYTF
TRBJ2-1	TRBD1	NA	TRBV13	TGTGCCAGCAGCTACAACAGGGGGAATGAGCAGTTCTTC	CASSYNRGNEQFF
TRBJ2-3	NA	NA	TRBV28	TGTGCCACCCGAGGGGGACAACGCACAGATACGCAGTATTTT	CATRGGQRTDTQYF
TRBJ1-5	TRBD1	NA	TRBV27	TGTGCCAGCAGTTTTGGACAGGGGAATCAGCCCCAGCATTTT	CASSFGQGNQPQHF
TRBJ2-7	TRBD1	NA	TRBV5-1	TGCGCCAGCAGCTTCGGGACAGGGCGTGAGCAGTACTTC	CASSFGTGREQYF
TRBJ2-3	NA	NA	TRBV2	TGTGCCAGCACCCAGGCAGATACGCAGTATTTT	CASTQADTQYF
TRBJ1-2	NA	NA	TRBV5-6	TGTGCCAGCAGCTTCGGGGGGACCCCTAACTATGGCTACACCTTC	CASSFGGTPNYGYTF
TRBJ2-7	TRBD1	few	TRBV7-9	TGTGCCAGCAGCTTAGGGGGACAGATCGAGCAGTACTTC	CASSLGGQIEQYF
TRBJ1-4	TRBD1	few	TRBV10-1	TGCGCCAGCAGTGGGACAGGGGACAAACTGTTTTTT	CASSGTGDKLFF
TRBJ2-1	NA	NA	TRBV9	TGTGCCAGCAGCCAAGGCGGGGCGGGATACAATGAGCAGTTCTTC	CASSQGGAGYNEQFF
TRBJ1-5	NA	once	TRBV19	TGTGCCAGTAGTACGACACAAAATCAGCCCCAGCATTTT	CASSTTQNQPQHF
TRBJ1-2	NA	NA	TRBV7-9	TGTGCCAGCAGCTTAGGCAGGGCAGCGACCTTC	CASSLGRAATF
TRBJ1-2	NA	NA	TRBV19	TGTGCCAGTAGTAAAGGCCCGACAGATTTTGGCTATGGCTACACCTTC	CASSKGPTDFGYGYTF
TRBJ1-1	TRBD1	NA	TRBV19	TGTGCCAGTAGTATAACGGGACAGGGCACTGAAGCTTTCTTT	CASSITGQGTEAFF
TRBJ2-7	NA	once	TRBV12-3/TRBV12-4	TGTGCCAGCAGGCAAGGAGGAGCTCACGAGCAGTACTTC	CASRQGGAHEQYF
TRBJ1-6	NA	NA	TRBV5-1	TGCGCCAGCAGCTACTCTGCGGGGGATGGTTCACCCCTCCACTTT	CASSYSAGDGSPLHF
TRBJ2-5	TRBD1	NA	TRBV5-1	TGCGCCAGCAGCCCGGACAGGCAAGAGACCCAGTACTTC	CASSPDRQETQYF
TRBJ2-2	NA	NA	TRBV7-9	TGTGCCAGCAGCCCTCGTTGGGGGGACACCGGGGAGCTGTTTTTT	CASSPRWGDTGELFF
TRBJ2-5	TRBD2	NA	TRBV11-2	TGTGCCAGCAGCTTAGATCAGCGCGGGTTGGGGGGGAACCAGGAGACCCAGTACTTC	CASSLDQRGLGGNQETQYF
TRBJ2-7	NA	few	TRBV28	TGTGCCAGCAGTTCTCCTTCTAGTCGGGAGCAGTACTTC	CASSSPSSREQYF
TRBJ2-5	NA	NA	TRBV5-1	TGCGCCAGCAGCTTGGCTGGCGGTGAGACCCAGTACTTC	CASSLAGGETQYF
TRBJ2-2	NA	NA	TRBV4-3	TGCGCCAGCAGCCAAGATTCCCCCGGGACTCAGAACACCGGGGAGCTGTTTTTT	CASSQDSPGTQNTGELFF
TRBJ2-5	TRBD1	NA	TRBV6-4	TGTGCCAGCAGTGACAAAACTAGGGACAGACAGAAAGAGACCCAGTACTTC	CASSDKTRDRQKETQYF